This is a list of T cell receptor beta chains from one sample in a study of T-cell reconstitution after alpha-beta-depleted transplantation in children. TCRdb fed the PCR reads into MiXCR, producing one record per CDR3 protein. Of a few hundred thousand distinct CDR3 sequences listed, 9.7% are singletons. The sample here was PBMCs from the stem cell graft donor, taken from the stem cell graft. The receptors were sampled from a human donor who donated a stem cell graft to a child with SCID. Each CDR3 is given with its conserved first and last residue. A D gene is named only where the DNA matches it firmly. The listing skips clone size in some rows; elsewhere it reads once, few, many or a size class.

>NA|many|13|TRBJ1-5|TRBV12-3/TRBV12-4
TGTGCCAGCAGGTCTAGGGAGGGTAAGCCCCAGCATTTT
CASRSREGKPQHF
>NA|few|17|TRBJ1-4|TRBV5-1
TGCGCCAGCAGCTTCCGGGCCCTATGGCAGGGAAATGAAAAACTGTTTTTT
CASSFRALWQGNEKLFF
>NA|many|13|TRBJ2-3|TRBV7-9
TGTGCCAGCAGCTCGACAGTCGCAGATACGCAGTATTTT
CASSSTVADTQYF
>NA|many|17|TRBJ2-1|TRBV29-1
TGCAGCGTTGAAGACCGGCGGGACACCCTCTCCTACAATGAGCAGTTCTTC
CSVEDRRDTLSYNEQFF
>TRBD1|few|14|TRBJ2-7|TRBV11-2
TGTGCCAGCAGCCGCCGACAGGGCCGGGACGAGCAGTACTTC
CASSRRQGRDEQYF
>TRBD2|many|17|TRBJ2-5|TRBV20-1
TGCAGTGCTAGTGAGGCTAGCGGGGGGGTGGGGGTTGGGACCCAGTACTTC
CSASEASGGVGVGTQYF
>NA|many|15|TRBJ1-3|TRBV5-1
TGCGCCAGCACCGATTACCGAAGCTCTGGAAACACCATATATTTT
CASTDYRSSGNTIYF
>NA|many|12|TRBJ1-1|TRBV3-1
TGTGCCAGCAGCCAAGTTCTAACTGAAGCTTTCTTT
CASSQVLTEAFF
>NA|few|14|TRBJ2-7|TRBV20-1
TGCAGTGCTGCCCCTGGGGGTAGGAGCTACGAGCAGTACTTC
CSAAPGGRSYEQYF
>NA|NA|15|TRBJ1-1|TRBV7-2
TGTGCCAGCAGCTTACACGGGGGAACGGACACTGAAGCTTTCTTT
CASSLHGGTDTEAFF
>NA|many|13|TRBJ2-5|TRBV2
TGTGCCAGCAGTGGACTATATCAAGAGACCCAGTACTTC
CASSGLYQETQYF
>NA|many|16|TRBJ2-1|TRBV6-1
TGTGCCAGCAGAACCGGGCCCTTTCACTCCTACAATGAGCAGTTCTTC
CASRTGPFHSYNEQFF
>TRBD1|NA|16|TRBJ1-1|TRBV18
TGTGCCAGCTCACTTACCCGACAGGGGAATGTGGATGAAGCTTTCTTT
CASSLTRQGNVDEAFF
>NA|NA|14|TRBJ2-7|TRBV4-3
TGCGCCAGCAGCCATATTTCCCGCCCCTACGAGCAGTACTTC
CASSHISRPYEQYF
>TRBD2|many|14|TRBJ2-5|TRBV20-1
TGCAGTGCCAGTGGGACTAGCGGGGAAGAGACCCAGTACTTC
CSASGTSGEETQYF
>TRBD2|many|15|TRBJ2-5|TRBV5-6
TGTGCCAGCAGCTTGAAGACTAGCGGGGGTTCGACCCAGTACTTC
CASSLKTSGGSTQYF
>NA|NA|12|TRBJ2-2|TRBV10-3
TGTGCCATCAGTGAAGTCACCGGGGAGCTGTTTTTT
CAISEVTGELFF
>TRBD1|many|15|TRBJ1-2|TRBV27
TGTGCCAGCAGTTCCGCCGGGACAGGGGCCAATGGCTACACCTTC
CASSSAGTGANGYTF
>NA|many|13|TRBJ2-1|TRBV7-8
TGTGCCAGCAGCTTAGCCACCTACAATGAGCAGTTCTTC
CASSLATYNEQFF
>NA|many|15|TRBJ2-3|TRBV5-1
TGCGCCAGCAGCTTCGGTCGGGCAAGCGCAGATACGCAGTATTTT
CASSFGRASADTQYF
>TRBD1|many|15|TRBJ1-2|TRBV5-1
TGCGCCAGCAGCCAACCTGGACAGGGCGGCTATGGCTACACCTTC
CASSQPGQGGYGYTF
>TRBD1|NA|15|TRBJ1-2|TRBV18
TGTGCCGGCTCACCACGGACAGGGTCTCAGGATGGCTACACCTTC
CAGSPRTGSQDGYTF
>TRBD2|many|16|TRBJ2-7|TRBV28
TGTGCCAGCAGCAGATCCTTACCGGGACTACGCTACGAGCAGTACTTC
CASSRSLPGLRYEQYF
>NA|many|14|TRBJ1-1|TRBV29-1
TGCAGCGTTGTGGACAACTTCATGAACACTGAAGCTTTCTTT
CSVVDNFMNTEAFF
>NA|many|13|TRBJ2-1|TRBV27
TGTGCCAGCAGTCCCACCCACGGAATTGAGCAGTTCTTC
CASSPTHGIEQFF
>NA|many|15|TRBJ2-7|TRBV12-3/TRBV12-4
TGTGCCAGCAGTTCTAGACAGGTGGGGGACTACGAGCAGTACTTC
CASSSRQVGDYEQYF
>TRBD1|many|15|TRBJ2-5|TRBV5-1
TGCGCCAGCAGCTTGGGAGGACAGGGAGCAGAGACCCAGTACTTC
CASSLGGQGAETQYF
>NA|many|14|TRBJ2-7|TRBV7-8
TGTGCCAGCAGCTTAGCTGAGGTCTCCTACGAGCAGTACTTC
CASSLAEVSYEQYF
>TRBD1|many|14|TRBJ1-2|TRBV7-9
TGTGCCAGCAGCGAAACAGGGGGCGTCTATGGCTACACCTTC
CASSETGGVYGYTF
>NA|many|17|TRBJ2-1|TRBV15
TGTGCCACCAGCTCACACCTCCGACGGGGCTCCTACAATGAGCAGTTCTTC
CATSSHLRRGSYNEQFF
>NA|NA|14|TRBJ2-5|TRBV10-3
TGTGCCATCAGTGGGGGGTCGCCCCGGGAGACCCAGTACTTC
CAISGGSPRETQYF
>NA|many|14|TRBJ1-2|TRBV4-2
TGTGCCAGCAGCCAACAGACGGCTAACTATGGCTACACCTTC
CASSQQTANYGYTF
>TRBD1|many|16|TRBJ1-3|TRBV5-6
TGTGCCAGCAGCTACACCGGACAGGGGCGGGGAAACACCATATATTTT
CASSYTGQGRGNTIYF
>TRBD2|many|18|TRBJ2-1|TRBV11-2
TGTGCCAGCAGCTCCGTCTACCAACTAGCGGGGGGGCGCAATGAGCAGTTCTTC
CASSSVYQLAGGRNEQFF
>NA|many|16|TRBJ1-6|TRBV27
TGTGCCAGCAGTTTATTTCCCAGGCGCCGAGATTCACCCCTCCACTTT
CASSLFPRRRDSPLHF
>TRBD2|few|17|TRBJ2-2|TRBV7-8
TGTGCCAGCAGCTTAGTTGCGGGGGGACCGAACACCGGGGAGCTGTTTTTT
CASSLVAGGPNTGELFF
>NA|NA|17|TRBJ2-1|TRBV28
TGTGCCAGCGGCCCCGGGATCCGGGGCAGTTTCTACAATGAGCAGTTCTTC
CASGPGIRGSFYNEQFF
>TRBD2|many|15|TRBJ2-3|TRBV4-1
TGCGCCAGCAGCCAAGGCAGCGGGGGCCCGGATACGCAGTATTTT
CASSQGSGGPDTQYF
>NA|many|13|TRBJ1-1|TRBV29-1
TGCAGCGTTGCAGACCCAGGGAACACTGAAGCTTTCTTT
CSVADPGNTEAFF
>TRBD2|many|17|TRBJ2-3|TRBV9
TGTGCCAGCAGCGCCAGGACTAGCGGGGGTGACACAGATACGCAGTATTTT
CASSARTSGGDTDTQYF